These 14 T cell receptor beta chains share one sample of origin, sequenced in a study of technical replicates of blood from four donors. Sequencing was performed with immunoSEQ multiplex PCR; in TCRdb, only in-frame clones are kept and a portion is missing. The data contain more than 90,000 clones, 85% to 95% of them seen just once; the ten biggest clones take up roughly 0.3%. The specimen was T cells isolated from PBMCs. The origin of the receptors is a human donor in good health.

The V gene is TRBV13, the J gene TRBJ2-4; 9 bases are a match to TRBD1. CDR1 and CDR2 from the germline V gene are PRHDT and FYEKMQ (reference sequence). V lost 4 bases and J lost 1; bases outside the gene matches: 5. The CDR3 extends over 16 amino acids. The CDR3 protein is CASSSTGTGAKNIQYF. CDR3 DNA: TGTGCCAGCAGCTCTACCGGGACAGGGGCCAAAAACATTCAGTACTTC.

The chain couples TRBV7-2 to TRBJ2-5; TRBD1 might be the D (5 bases). Trimming took off 4 bases at V and 5 bases at J, with 8 bases between the two ends. Germline CDR1 SGHTA, CDR2 FQGNSA. This CDR3 comprises 12 residues. The CDR3 sequence: CASSSNRETQYF. Written as DNA, the CDR3 is TGTGCCAGCAGCTCTAACAGGGAGACCCAGTACTTC.

DNA for the CDR3: TGTGCCAGCAGTGAAGACACTATCGCCGTCTACGAGCAGTACTTC. This sequence encodes CASSEDTIAVYEQYF. The rearrangement uses TRBV6-1 and TRBJ2-7; no clear D. The V gene's germline CDR1 is MNHNS and CDR2 SASEGT. V was shortened by 1 base and J by 3 bases, with 13 bases between the two germline ends. The CDR3 is 15 residues long.

This rearrangement joins TRBV5-1 to TRBJ1-2, with D perhaps matching TRBD1 (6 bases). CDR3 size: 14 residues. V dropped 0 bases and J dropped 8 bases, with 14 bases sitting between them. CDR1 and CDR2 (germline): SGHRS, YFSETQ. The CDR3 DNA reads TGCGCCAGCAGCTTGGAACAGGGCCGGCAGGGCTACACCTTC. The encoded protein is CASSLEQGRQGYTF.

The chain links TRBV6-4 to TRBJ1-1; D call uncertain. V was pared by 3 bases and J by 1 base, with 12 bases between. The germline V gene has CDR1 MRHNA and CDR2 SNTAGT. CDR3 length equals 15 residues. The CDR3: CASSEDRGPNTEAFF. CDR3 sequence (DNA): TGTGCCAGCAGTGAAGACCGAGGCCCGAACACTGAAGCTTTCTTT.

The genes are TRBV29-1 and TRBJ2-2, with D perhaps matching TRBD2 (6 bases). CDR1 is SQVTM, CDR2 ANQGSEA, per germline. V was pared by 3 bases and J by 5 bases, with 19 bases between. There are 16 residues in the CDR3. CDR3 sequence reads: CSVDEGPGVGTGELFF. The CDR3 DNA is TGCAGCGTTGATGAGGGTCCGGGAGTAGGGACCGGGGAGCTGTTTTTT.

The chain employs TRBV27 and TRBJ1-2; maybe TRBD1 (6 bases). Trimming cost V 6 bases and J 1 base, with 18 bases left between them. CDR1 and CDR2 (germline): MNHEY, SMNVEV (reference sequence). The CDR3 runs to 16 residues. The CDR3 DNA is TGTGCCAGCAGCCCTTCACAGGGCCCAATTAACTATGGCTACACCTTC. Its protein product is CASSPSQGPINYGYTF.

The chain employs TRBV5-1 and TRBJ1-1; TRBD1 matches 7 bases. This CDR3 has 15 residues. With V trimmed by 6 bases and J by 7 bases, 15 bases remained unmatched. Germline V gene sequence: CDR1 SGHRS, CDR2 YFSETQ. The CDR3 is CASTPWTTGTHEAFF. The CDR3, as DNA: TGCGCCAGCACCCCTTGGACGACAGGGACCCATGAAGCTTTCTTT.

This chain joins TRBV19 and TRBJ2-2; 13 bases match TRBD2. Germline trimming cut 6 bases from V and 4 bases from J; bases unmatched to any gene: 5. The CDR3 loop spans 16 amino acids. The germline V gene has CDR1 LNHDA and CDR2 SQIVND (reference sequence). CDR3 region: CASSRTSGRRTGELFF. The CDR3, as DNA: TGTGCCAGTAGCAGGACTAGCGGGAGACGCACCGGGGAGCTGTTTTTT.

The chain has TRBV7-9 and TRBJ2-7; 9 bases match TRBD2. The CDR3 consists of 17 residues. Trimming at V came to 1 base and at J to 3 bases, leaving 10 bases not matched to a gene. CDR1 SEHNR and CDR2 FQNEAQ come from the germline V gene (reference sequence). The CDR3 sequence is CASSLEILAGTNYEQYF. CDR3 nucleotide sequence: TGTGCCAGCAGCTTAGAGATACTAGCGGGCACGAACTACGAGCAGTACTTC.

Concerning this clone: The sample holds other DNA sequences that translate to the same CDR3. This sequence joins TRBV27 and TRBJ2-7; TRBD1 matches at 8 bases. V dropped 3 bases and J dropped 1; count of bases not matched to a gene: 2. Germline lookup yields CDR1 MNHEY and CDR2 SMNVEV (reference sequence). The length of the CDR3 is 14 residues. The CDR3 DNA sequence: TGTGCCAGCAGTTTCGGGACAGGATCCTACGAGCAGTACTTC. Protein sequence: CASSFGTGSYEQYF.

V gene TRBV5-1 combines with J gene TRBJ2-2; perhaps TRBD2 as D (6 bases). Germline lookup yields CDR1 SGHRS and CDR2 YFSETQ. V was pared by 0 bases and J by 7 bases, with 13 bases between. The CDR3 covers 15 residues. The CDR3 sequence is CASSLELAVGGELFF. The CDR3, as DNA: TGCGCCAGCAGCTTGGAGTTAGCGGTTGGCGGGGAGCTGTTTTTT.

This chain connects TRBV29-1 to TRBJ2-1; perhaps TRBD1 as D (6 bases). The CDR3 is 15 amino acids. Trimming removed 5 bases at V and 2 bases at J, with 16 bases between. In germline, CDR1 is SQVTM, CDR2 ANQGSEA. The CDR3: CSVCLDRIPYNEQFF. In nucleotides, the CDR3 is TGCAGCGTTTGTCTTGACAGGATACCCTACAATGAGCAGTTCTTC.

The rearrangement joins TRBV27 to TRBJ1-1; TRBD1 matches at 7 bases. Per the germline V gene, CDR1 is MNHEY and CDR2 is SMNVEV (reference sequence). The CDR3 sequence is 16 residues long. J was trimmed by 4 bases and V by 7 bases; bases with no gene match: 15. This CDR3 is CASTPSRGEKSTEAFF. The CDR3 DNA reads TGTGCCAGCACACCCTCCAGGGGGGAAAAGAGCACTGAAGCTTTCTTT.